Following are 7 T cell receptor beta chains from one sample sequenced in a study of PD-1 blockade in classical Hodgkin lymphoma (dated by TCRdb to the early 2020s). Taken with the paper, the label for time point translates to: newly diagnosed, previously untreated cHL patient sample. Magnetic negative selection with a Miltenyi CD4+ T cell isolation kit was used to purify CD4+ T cells from thawed PBMCs. Receptors were amplified or captured by the immunoSEQ multiplex PCR assay. The table comes from immuneACCESS by way of TCRdb, which keeps in-frame sequences with V and J called. Part of the clones is missing from these tables; in studies checked, under half for an unresolved V gene and the rest for unknown reasons. In this sample the table shows more than 30,000 clones, about 87% of which occur a single time. The top ten constitute around 1.3% of the sample. Sequencing was done on a sample of CD4+ T cells from blood. The source is a human donor with classical Hodgkin lymphoma.

The chain employs TRBV27 and TRBJ2-7; no firm D call. The length of the CDR3 is 13 residues. From germline, CDR1 is MNHEY and CDR2 SMNVEV (reference sequence). The V end was cut by 2 bases, the J end by 6 bases, with 11 bases between. The CDR3 DNA sequence: TGTGCCAGCAGTTTAAATGCACTTGCCGAGCAGTACGTC. This sequence encodes CASSLNALAEQYV.

This clone came up once. The genes are TRBV7-8 and TRBJ2-2, with a weak D call TRBD1 (5 bases). Trimming left V 0 bases short and J 1 base short, with 9 bases between. The CDR3 sequence is 16 residues long. CDR1 and CDR2 from the germline V gene are SGHVS and FQNEAQ. CDR3 in DNA: TGTGCCAGCAGCTTAGCGTGGCAGGGGAACACCGGGGAGCTGTTTTTT. Amino acids: CASSLAWQGNTGELFF.

The genes are TRBV28 and TRBJ2-5; unclear D gene. V lost 7 bases to trimming and J lost 3 bases, with 6 bases between them. There are 11 residues in the CDR3. The germline V gene encodes CDR1 MDHEN and CDR2 SYDVKM. CDR3 protein: CASTREETQYF. In nucleotides, the CDR3 is TGTGCCAGCACCCGAGAAGAGACCCAGTACTTC.

This clone has a single count. The chain employs TRBV29-1 and TRBJ2-1; D might be TRBD2 (6 bases). V lost 4 bases and J lost 7, with 20 bases in between. This CDR3 spans 15 amino acids. Germline CDR1 is SQVTM and CDR2 is ANQGSEA. Here the CDR3 DNA reads TGCAGCGTTGGGGCAGCGGCGGGGACCTGGAATGAGCAGTTCTTC. Amino acid sequence: CSVGAAAGTWNEQFF.

The V gene is TRBV10-3, the J gene TRBJ1-3, with D tentatively TRBD1 (5 bases). The V end was cut by 1 base, the J end by 0 bases, with 10 bases between. This CDR3 has 16 amino acids. Germline-derived CDR1 and CDR2 are ENHRY and SYGVKD. CDR3 sequence: CAISEYAGNSGNTIYF. The CDR3, as DNA: TGTGCCATCAGTGAGTACGCAGGGAACTCTGGAAACACCATATATTTT.

The chain joins TRBV25-1 to TRBJ2-7, with D perhaps matching TRBD1 or TRBD2 (5 bases each). Germline V gives CDR1 MGHDK, CDR2 SYGVNS. The CDR3 spans 16 residues. Trimming shortened V by 1 base and J by 0 bases, and 13 bases separated the two germline ends. CDR3 in amino acids: CASSELGVGSSYEQYF. CDR3 coding DNA: TGTGCCAGCAGTGAATTGGGGGTTGGGAGCTCCTACGAGCAGTACTTC.

This chain joins TRBV11-3 and TRBJ2-2, with unresolved D. Trimming pared 0 bases from V and 4 bases from J, leaving 6 bases between. Germline V gene lookup returns CDR1 SGHNT and CDR2 YENEEA. This CDR3 spans 14 amino acids. Here the CDR3 reads CASSLEGSTGELFF. CDR3 coding DNA: TGTGCCAGCAGCTTAGAGGGATCCACCGGGGAGCTGTTTTTT.